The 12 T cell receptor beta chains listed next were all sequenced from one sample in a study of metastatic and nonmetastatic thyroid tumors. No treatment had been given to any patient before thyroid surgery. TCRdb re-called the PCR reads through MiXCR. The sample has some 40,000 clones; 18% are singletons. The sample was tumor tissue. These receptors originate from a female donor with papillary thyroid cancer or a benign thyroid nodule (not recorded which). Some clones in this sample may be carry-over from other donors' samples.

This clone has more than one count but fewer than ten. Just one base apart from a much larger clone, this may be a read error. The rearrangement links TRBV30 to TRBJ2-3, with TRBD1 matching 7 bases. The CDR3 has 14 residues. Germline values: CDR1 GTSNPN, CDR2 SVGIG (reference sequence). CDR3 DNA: TGTGCCTGGAGTGTGGGACAGACCACATATACGCAGTATTTT. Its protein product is CAWSVGQTTYTQYF. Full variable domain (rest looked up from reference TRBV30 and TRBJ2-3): SQTIHQWPATLVQPVGSPLSLECTVEGTSNPNLYWYRQAAGRGLQLLFYSVGIGQISSEVPQNLSASRPQDRQFILSSKKLLLSDSGFYLCAWSVGQTTYTQYFGPGTRLTVL.

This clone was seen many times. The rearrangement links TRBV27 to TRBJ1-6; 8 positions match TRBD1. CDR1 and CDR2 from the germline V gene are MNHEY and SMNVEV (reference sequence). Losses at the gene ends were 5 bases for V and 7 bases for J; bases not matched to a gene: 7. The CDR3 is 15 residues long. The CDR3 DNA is TGTGCCAGCAGTCGCCTCAGGGGGCTGAATTCACCCCTCCACTTT. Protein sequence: CASSRLRGLNSPLHF.

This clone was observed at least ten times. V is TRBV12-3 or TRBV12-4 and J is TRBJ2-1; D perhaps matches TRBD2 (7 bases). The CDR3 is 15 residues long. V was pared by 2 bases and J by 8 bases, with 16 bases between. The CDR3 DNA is TGTGCCAGCAGTTTATGGACTAGGGGGGGTCATGAGCAGTTCTTC. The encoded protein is CASSLWTRGGHEQFF.

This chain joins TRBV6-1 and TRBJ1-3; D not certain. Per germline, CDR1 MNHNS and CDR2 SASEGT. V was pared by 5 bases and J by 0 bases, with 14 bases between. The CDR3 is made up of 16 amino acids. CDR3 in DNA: TGTGCCAGCAGTCCCATGGGTCCTAGCTCTGGAAACACCATATATTTT. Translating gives CASSPMGPSSGNTIYF.

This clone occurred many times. The CDR3 region is CASSLRDQSYEQYF. The CDR3 DNA follows: TGCGCCAGCAGCCTCCGGGACCAATCCTACGAGCAGTACTTC. The chain combines TRBV4-3 with TRBJ2-7, with D possibly called TRBD1 or TRBD2 (5 bases each). With 4 bases removed from V and 1 base from J, the gap between germline ends came to 11 bases. Germline assignment: CDR1 LGHNA and CDR2 YSLEER. This CDR3 has 14 amino acids.

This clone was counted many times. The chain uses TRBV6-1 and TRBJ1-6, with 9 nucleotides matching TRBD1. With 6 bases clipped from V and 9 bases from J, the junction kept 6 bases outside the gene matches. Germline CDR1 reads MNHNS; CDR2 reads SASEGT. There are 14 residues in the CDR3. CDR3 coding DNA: TGTGCCAGCAGCCGAACAGGGGGCTTTTCACCCCTCCACTTT. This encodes CASSRTGGFSPLHF.

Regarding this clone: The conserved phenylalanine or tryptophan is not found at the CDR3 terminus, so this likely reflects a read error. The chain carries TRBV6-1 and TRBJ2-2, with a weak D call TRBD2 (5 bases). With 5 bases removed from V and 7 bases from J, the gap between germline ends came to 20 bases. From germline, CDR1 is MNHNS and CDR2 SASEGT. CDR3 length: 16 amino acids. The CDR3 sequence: CASSSAGNPGGGELFC. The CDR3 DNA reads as TGTGCCAGCAGTAGCGCCGGGAACCCGGGTGGCGGGGAGCTGTTTTGT.

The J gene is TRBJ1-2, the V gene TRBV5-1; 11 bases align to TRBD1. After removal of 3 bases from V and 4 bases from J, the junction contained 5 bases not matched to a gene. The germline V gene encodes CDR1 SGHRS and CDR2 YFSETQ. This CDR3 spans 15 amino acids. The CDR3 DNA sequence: TGCGCCAGCAGCTCTGGGACAGGGGGGGCCTATGGCTACACCTTC. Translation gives CASSSGTGGAYGYTF.

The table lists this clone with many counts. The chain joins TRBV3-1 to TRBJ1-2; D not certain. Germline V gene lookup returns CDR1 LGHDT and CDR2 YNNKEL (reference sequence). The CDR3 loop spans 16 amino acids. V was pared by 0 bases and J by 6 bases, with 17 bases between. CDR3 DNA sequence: TGTGCCAGCAGCCAAGATCCCTGGGCTCTGGGAGATGGCTACACCTTC. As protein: CASSQDPWALGDGYTF.

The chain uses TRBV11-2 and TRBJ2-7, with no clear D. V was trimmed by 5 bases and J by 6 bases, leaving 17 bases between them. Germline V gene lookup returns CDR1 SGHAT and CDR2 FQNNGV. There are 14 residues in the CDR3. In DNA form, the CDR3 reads TGTGCCAGCAGCCCGTATGTTGGTCCGGTCGAGCAGTACTTC. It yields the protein CASSPYVGPVEQYF.

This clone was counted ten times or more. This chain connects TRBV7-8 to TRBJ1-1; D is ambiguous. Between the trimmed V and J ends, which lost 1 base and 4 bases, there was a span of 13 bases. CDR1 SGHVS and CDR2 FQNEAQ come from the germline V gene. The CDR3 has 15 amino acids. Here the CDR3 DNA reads TGTGCCAGCAGCTTAGGGCGGGCCGTGGGCACTGAAGCTTTCTTT. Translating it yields CASSLGRAVGTEAFF.

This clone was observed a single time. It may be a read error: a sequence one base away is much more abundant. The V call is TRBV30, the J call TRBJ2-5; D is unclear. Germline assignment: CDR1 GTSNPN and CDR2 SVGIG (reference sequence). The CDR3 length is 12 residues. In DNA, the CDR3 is TGTGCCTGGAGCTGGCTTAGAGAGACCCAGCACTTC. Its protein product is CAWSWLRETQHF.